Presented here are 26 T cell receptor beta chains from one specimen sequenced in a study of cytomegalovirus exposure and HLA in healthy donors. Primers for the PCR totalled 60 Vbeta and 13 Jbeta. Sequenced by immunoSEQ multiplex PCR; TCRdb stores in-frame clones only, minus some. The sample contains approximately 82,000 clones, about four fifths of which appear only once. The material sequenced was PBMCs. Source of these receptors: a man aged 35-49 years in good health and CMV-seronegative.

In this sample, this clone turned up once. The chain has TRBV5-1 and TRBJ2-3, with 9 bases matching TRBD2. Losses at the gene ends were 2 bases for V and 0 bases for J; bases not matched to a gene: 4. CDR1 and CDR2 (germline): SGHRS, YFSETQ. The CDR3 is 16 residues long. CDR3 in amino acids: CASSFTSGSSTDTQYF. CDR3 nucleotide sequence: TGCGCCAGCAGCTTTACTAGCGGGTCCAGCACAGATACGCAGTATTTT.

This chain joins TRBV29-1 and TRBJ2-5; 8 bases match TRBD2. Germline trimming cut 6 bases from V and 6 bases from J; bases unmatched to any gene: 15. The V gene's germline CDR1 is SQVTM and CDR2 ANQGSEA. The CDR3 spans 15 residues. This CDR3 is CSVGSRAGGLQTQYF. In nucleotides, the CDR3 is TGCAGCGTCGGCTCTCGGGCGGGAGGTCTACAGACCCAGTACTTC.

The CDR3 loop reads CASSPYNEQFF. The CDR3 coding sequence is TGTGCCAGTAGTCCTTACAATGAGCAGTTCTTC. The chain joins TRBV6-6 to TRBJ2-1; D gene unclear. The germline CDR1 and CDR2 sequences are MNHNY and SVGAGI (reference sequence). V lost 9 bases and J lost 4, with 7 bases in between. The CDR3 has 11 amino acids.

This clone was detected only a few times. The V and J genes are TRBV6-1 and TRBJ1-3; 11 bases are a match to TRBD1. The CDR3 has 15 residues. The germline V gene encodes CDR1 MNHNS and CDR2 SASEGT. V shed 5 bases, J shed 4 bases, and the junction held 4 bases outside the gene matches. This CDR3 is CASSSDRGQGNTIYF. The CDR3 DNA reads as TGTGCCAGCAGTTCGGACAGGGGGCAAGGAAACACCATATATTTT.

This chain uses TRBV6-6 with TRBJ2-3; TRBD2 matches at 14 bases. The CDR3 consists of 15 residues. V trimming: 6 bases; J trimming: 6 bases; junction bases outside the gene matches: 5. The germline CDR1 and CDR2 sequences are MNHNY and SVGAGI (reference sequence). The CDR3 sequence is CASRSGTSGSDTQYF. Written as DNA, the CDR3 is TGTGCCAGCAGGTCCGGGACTAGCGGGAGTGATACGCAGTATTTT.

The CDR3 coding sequence is TGTGCCAGCAGCCAACGGCTAGCGGGAACAGATACGCAGTATTTT. This encodes CASSQRLAGTDTQYF. The chain recombines TRBV16 with TRBJ2-3; 9 positions agree with TRBD2. Germline trimming cut 2 bases from V and 3 bases from J; bases unmatched to any gene: 3. The CDR3 has 15 residues. Germline V gives CDR1 KGHSY, CDR2 FQNENV.

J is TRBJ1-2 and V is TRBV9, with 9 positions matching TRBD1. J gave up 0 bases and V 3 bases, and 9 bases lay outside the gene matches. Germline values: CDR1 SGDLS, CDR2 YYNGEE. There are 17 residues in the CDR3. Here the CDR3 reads CASSASGDRAANYGYTF. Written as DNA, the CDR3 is TGTGCCAGCAGCGCATCTGGGGACAGGGCAGCTAACTATGGCTACACCTTC.

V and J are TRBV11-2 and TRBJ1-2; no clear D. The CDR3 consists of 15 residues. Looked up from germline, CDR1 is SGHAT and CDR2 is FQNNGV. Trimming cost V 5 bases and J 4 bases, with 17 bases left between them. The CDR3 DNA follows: TGTGCCAGCAGCCCACAGCAAGACCGCCTCTATGGCTACACCTTC. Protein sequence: CASSPQQDRLYGYTF.

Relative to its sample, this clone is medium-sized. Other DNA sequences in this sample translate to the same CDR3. This chain's CDR3 is CASSYRRGTGANVLTF. The CDR3 DNA is TGTGCCAGCAGTTACCGCAGGGGCACTGGGGCCAACGTCCTGACTTTC. This chain links TRBV6-6 with TRBJ2-6; tentative D call: TRBD1 (6 bases). The length of the CDR3 is 16 residues. Germline V CDR1 and CDR2: MNHNY, SVGAGI (reference sequence). The V gene lost 2 bases and the J gene lost 2 bases, with 10 bases spanning the gap.

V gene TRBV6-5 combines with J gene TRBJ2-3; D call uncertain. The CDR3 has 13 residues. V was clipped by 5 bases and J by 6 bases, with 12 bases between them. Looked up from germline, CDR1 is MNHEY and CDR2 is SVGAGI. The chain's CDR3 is CASSPQHSDTQYF. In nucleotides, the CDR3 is TGTGCCAGCAGTCCTCAACATTCGGATACGCAGTATTTT.

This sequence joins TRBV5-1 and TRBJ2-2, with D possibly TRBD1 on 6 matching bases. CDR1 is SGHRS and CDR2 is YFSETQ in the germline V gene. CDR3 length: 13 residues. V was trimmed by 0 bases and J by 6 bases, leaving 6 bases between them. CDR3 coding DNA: TGCGCCAGCAGCTTGGACAGGGCCGGGGAGCTGTTTTTT. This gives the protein CASSLDRAGELFF.

The CDR3 coding sequence is TGTGCCAGCAGCAAAGGGGGAGATTCAGATACGCAGTATTTT. Its protein is CASSKGGDSDTQYF. The chain joins TRBV21-1 to TRBJ2-3; TRBD2, the table's D call, was not compared with the DNA. TRBV21-1 is deemed a pseudogene. The CDR3 has 14 residues.

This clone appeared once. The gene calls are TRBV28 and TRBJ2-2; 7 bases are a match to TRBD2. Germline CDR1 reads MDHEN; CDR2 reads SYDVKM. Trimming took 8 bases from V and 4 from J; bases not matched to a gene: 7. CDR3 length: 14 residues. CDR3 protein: CASVASGVTGELFF. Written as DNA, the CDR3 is TGTGCCAGCGTTGCTAGCGGAGTCACCGGGGAGCTGTTTTTT.

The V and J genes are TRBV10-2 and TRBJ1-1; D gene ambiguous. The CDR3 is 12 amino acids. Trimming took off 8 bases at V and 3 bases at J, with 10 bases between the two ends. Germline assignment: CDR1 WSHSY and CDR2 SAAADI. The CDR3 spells CASRRRDTEAFF. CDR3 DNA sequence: TGCGCCAGCCGTAGGCGGGACACTGAAGCTTTCTTT.

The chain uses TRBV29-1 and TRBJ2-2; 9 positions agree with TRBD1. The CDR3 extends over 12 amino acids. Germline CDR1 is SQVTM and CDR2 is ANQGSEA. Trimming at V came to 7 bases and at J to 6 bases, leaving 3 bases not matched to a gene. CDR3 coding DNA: TGCAGCGGCGACAGGGGGGCCGGGGAGCTGTTTTTT. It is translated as CSGDRGAGELFF.

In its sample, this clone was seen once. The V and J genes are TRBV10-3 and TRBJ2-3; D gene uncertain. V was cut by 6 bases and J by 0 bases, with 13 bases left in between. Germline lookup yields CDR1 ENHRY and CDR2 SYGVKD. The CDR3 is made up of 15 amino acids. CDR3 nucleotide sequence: TGTGCCATCAGCGGATTAAGCGAAAGCACAGATACGCAGTATTTT. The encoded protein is CAISGLSESTDTQYF.

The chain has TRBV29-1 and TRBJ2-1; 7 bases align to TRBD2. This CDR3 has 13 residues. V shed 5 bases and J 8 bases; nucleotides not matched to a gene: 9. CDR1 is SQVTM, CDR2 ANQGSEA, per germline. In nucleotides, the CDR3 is TGCAGCGTTTCTACTAGCGAACGGGATGAGCAGTTCTTC. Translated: CSVSTSERDEQFF.

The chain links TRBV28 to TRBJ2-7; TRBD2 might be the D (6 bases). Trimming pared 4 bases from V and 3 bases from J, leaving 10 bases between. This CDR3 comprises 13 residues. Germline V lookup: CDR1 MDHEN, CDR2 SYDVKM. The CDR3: CASSSYGSYEQYF. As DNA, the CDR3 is TGTGCCAGCAGTTCATACGGGAGCTACGAGCAGTACTTC.

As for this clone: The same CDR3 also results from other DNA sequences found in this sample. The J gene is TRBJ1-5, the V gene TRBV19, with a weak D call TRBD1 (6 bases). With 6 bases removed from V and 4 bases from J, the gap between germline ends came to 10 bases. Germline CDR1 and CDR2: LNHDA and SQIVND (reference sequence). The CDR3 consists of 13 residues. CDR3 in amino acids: CASSLQGNQPQHF. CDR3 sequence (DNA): TGTGCCAGTAGCTTACAGGGAAATCAGCCCCAGCATTTT.

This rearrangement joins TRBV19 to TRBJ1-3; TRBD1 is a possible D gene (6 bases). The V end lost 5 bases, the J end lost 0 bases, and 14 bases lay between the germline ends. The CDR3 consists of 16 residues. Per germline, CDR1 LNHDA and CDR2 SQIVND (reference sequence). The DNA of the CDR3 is TGTGCCAGTAGTTTACCGGACAGTCACTCTGGAAACACCATATATTTT. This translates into CASSLPDSHSGNTIYF.

CDR3 coding DNA: TGTGCCAGCAGCTCCCCGGGACTAGCGGGTTCCGAGCAGTACTTC. Its translation: CASSSPGLAGSEQYF. This sequence joins TRBV11-2 and TRBJ2-7; 12 nucleotides align to TRBD2. The CDR3 is 15 residues long. After removal of 4 bases from V and 6 bases from J, the junction contained 7 bases not matched to a gene. From germline, CDR1 is SGHAT and CDR2 FQNNGV.

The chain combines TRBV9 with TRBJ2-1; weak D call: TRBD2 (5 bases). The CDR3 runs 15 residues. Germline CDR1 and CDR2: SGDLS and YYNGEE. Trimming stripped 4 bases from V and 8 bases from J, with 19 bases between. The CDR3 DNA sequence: TGTGCCAGCAGCACCGGACCCCACGAGGGCGATGAGCAGTTCTTC. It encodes CASSTGPHEGDEQFF.

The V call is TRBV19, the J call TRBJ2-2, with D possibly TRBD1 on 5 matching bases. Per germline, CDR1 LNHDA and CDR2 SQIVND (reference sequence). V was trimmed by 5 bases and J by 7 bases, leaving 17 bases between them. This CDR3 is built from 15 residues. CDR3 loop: CASSRLGVLSGELFF. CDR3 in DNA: TGTGCCAGTAGTCGGTTAGGGGTTTTGAGCGGGGAGCTGTTTTTT.

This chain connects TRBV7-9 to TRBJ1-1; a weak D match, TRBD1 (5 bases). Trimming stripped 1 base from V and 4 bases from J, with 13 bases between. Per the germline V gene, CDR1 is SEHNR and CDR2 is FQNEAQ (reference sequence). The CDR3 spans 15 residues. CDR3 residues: CASSLGGVTGTEAFF. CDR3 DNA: TGTGCCAGCAGCTTAGGGGGGGTTACAGGCACTGAAGCTTTCTTT.

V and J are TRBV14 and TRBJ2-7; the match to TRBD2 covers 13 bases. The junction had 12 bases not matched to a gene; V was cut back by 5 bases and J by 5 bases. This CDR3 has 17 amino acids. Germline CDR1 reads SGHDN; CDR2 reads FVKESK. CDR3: CASSSTRLAGGRDEQYF. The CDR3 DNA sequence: TGTGCCAGCAGCTCCACTAGACTAGCGGGAGGTCGGGACGAGCAGTACTTC.

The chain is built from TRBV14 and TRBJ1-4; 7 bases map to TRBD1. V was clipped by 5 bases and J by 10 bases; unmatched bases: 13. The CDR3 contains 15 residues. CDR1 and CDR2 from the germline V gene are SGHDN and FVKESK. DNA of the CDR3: TGTGCCAGCAGCATCTACAGGGGACCCCGGGGAAAACTGTTTTTT. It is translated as CASSIYRGPRGKLFF. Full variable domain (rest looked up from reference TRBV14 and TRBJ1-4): EAGVTQFPSHSVIEKGQTVTLRCDPISGHDNLYWYRRVMGKEIKFLLHFVKESKQDESGMPNNRFLAERTGGTYSTLKVQPAELEDSGVYFCASSIYRGPRGKLFFGSGTQLSVL.